This T cell receptor beta chain was found in a study of shared clonotypes between healthy human individuals. Some clones are missing from TCRdb's copy, which holds only in-frame ones; the method was immunoSEQ multiplex PCR. The table has 400,000 to 500,000 clones, 79% seen once. The CDR3 sequence is 16 residues long. V gave up 5 bases and J gave up 8 bases, with 24 bases separating them. Germline V lookup: CDR1 LNHNV, CDR2 YYDKDF (reference sequence). The chain combines TRBV15 with TRBJ1-2; TRBD1 might be the D (6 bases). This receptor was identified in a woman in her thirties or forties in good health. Some clones in this sample may be carry-over from other donors' samples. The sequenced material came from PBMCs. The CDR3 is CATSRGRRGDREGYTF. The CDR3 nucleotides read TGTGCCACCAGCCGCGGGCGGAGGGGGGACCGGGAGGGCTACACCTTC. Looking up the rest from reference TRBV15 and TRBJ1-2 gives the full variable domain: DAMVIQNPRYQVTQFGKPVTLSCSQTLNHNVMYWYQQKSSQAPKLLFHYYDKDFNNEADTPDNFQSRRPNTSFCFLDIRSPGLGDTAMYLCATSRGRRGDREGYTFGSGTRLTVV.